A single T cell receptor (beta chain) is shown here with its context. Sequenced by immunoSEQ multiplex PCR; TCRdb stores in-frame clones only, minus some. The sample carries 200,000 or so clones, roughly four fifths recorded once. CDR1 and CDR2 from the germline V gene are SEHNR and FQNEAQ (reference sequence). The ends lost 4 bases at V and 6 bases at J; junction bases unmatched: 14. The CDR3 is made up of 16 amino acids. The data stem from a study of blood T cell repertoires in COVID-19. This rearrangement joins TRBV7-9 to TRBJ2-7, with 8 bases lining up with TRBD1. This clonotype originated in a human donor with acute or convalescent COVID-19. The donor label of this sample is uncertain. Sample: peripheral blood. CDR3 coding DNA: TGTGCCAGCAGCTCCCCGGACAGGGACCTACGTCTCGAGCAGTACTTC. Translating gives CASSSPDRDLRLEQYF.